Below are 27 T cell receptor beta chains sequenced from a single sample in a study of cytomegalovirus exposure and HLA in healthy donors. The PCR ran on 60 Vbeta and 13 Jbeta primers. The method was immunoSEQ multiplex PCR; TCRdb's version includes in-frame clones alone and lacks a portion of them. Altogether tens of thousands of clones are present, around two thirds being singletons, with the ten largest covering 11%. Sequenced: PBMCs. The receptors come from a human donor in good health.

CDR3 nucleotide sequence: TGTGCCTGGGGAGGGGTCCCAGATACGCAGTATTTT. Translating gives CAWGGVPDTQYF. This rearrangement joins TRBV30 to TRBJ2-3; D is perhaps TRBD2 (6 bases). Trimming pared 5 bases from V and 4 bases from J, leaving 10 bases between. Germline CDR1 is GTSNPN and CDR2 is SVGIG (reference sequence). This CDR3 comprises 12 residues.

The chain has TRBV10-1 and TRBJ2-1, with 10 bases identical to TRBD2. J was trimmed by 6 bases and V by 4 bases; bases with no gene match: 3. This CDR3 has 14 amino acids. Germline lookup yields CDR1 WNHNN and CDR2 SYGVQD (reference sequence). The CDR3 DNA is TGCGCCAGCAGTGCTAGCGGGAGTCCCAATGAGCAGTTCTTC. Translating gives CASSASGSPNEQFF.

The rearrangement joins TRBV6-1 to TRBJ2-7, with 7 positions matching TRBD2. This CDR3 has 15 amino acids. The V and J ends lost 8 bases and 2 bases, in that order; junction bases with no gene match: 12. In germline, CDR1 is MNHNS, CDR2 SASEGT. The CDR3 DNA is TGTGCCAGCGAAAGGGCTGGGGAGGGCGCCTACGAGCAGTACTTC. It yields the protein CASERAGEGAYEQYF.

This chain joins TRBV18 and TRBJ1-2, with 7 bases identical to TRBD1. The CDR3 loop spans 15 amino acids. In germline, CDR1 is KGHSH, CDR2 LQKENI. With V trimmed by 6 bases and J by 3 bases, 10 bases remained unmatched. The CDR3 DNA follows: TGTGCCAGCTCCCCCGGACAGGCCGCAGACTATGGCTACACCTTC. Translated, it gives CASSPGQAADYGYTF. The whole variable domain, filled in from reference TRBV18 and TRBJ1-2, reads NAGVMQNPRHLVRRRGQEARLRCSPMKGHSHVYWYRQLPEEGLKFMVYLQKENIIDESGMPKERFSAEFPKEGPSILRIQQVVRGDSAAYFCASSPGQAADYGYTFGSGTRLTVV.

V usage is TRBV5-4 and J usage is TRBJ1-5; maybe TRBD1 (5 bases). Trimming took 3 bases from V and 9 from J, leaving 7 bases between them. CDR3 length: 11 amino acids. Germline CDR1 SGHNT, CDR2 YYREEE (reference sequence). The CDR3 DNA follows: TGTGCCAGCAGCTCCGGGGGGCCCCAGCATTTT. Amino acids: CASSSGGPQHF.

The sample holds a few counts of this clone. CDR3 region: CASSDGTDLYGYTF. The CDR3 coding sequence is TGTGCCAGCAGCGACGGGACAGACCTCTATGGCTACACCTTC. The V and J genes are TRBV7-9 and TRBJ1-2; 7 positions match TRBD1. After removal of 5 bases from V and 4 bases from J, the junction contained 7 bases not matched to a gene. CDR3 length: 14 amino acids. Germline values: CDR1 SEHNR, CDR2 FQNEAQ (reference sequence).

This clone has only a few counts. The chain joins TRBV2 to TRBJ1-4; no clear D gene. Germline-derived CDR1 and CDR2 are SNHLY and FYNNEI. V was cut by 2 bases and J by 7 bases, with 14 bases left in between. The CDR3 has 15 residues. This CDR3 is CASSETGIRGEKLFF. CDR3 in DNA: TGTGCCAGCAGTGAAACCGGGATTCGTGGTGAAAAACTGTTTTTT.

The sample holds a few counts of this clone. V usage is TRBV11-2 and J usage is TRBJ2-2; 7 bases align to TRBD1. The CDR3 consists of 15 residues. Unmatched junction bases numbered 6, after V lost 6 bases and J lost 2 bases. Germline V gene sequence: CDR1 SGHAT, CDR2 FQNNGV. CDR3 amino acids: CASRTGTVNTGELFF. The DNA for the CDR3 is TGTGCCAGCAGAACCGGGACAGTTAACACCGGGGAGCTGTTTTTT.

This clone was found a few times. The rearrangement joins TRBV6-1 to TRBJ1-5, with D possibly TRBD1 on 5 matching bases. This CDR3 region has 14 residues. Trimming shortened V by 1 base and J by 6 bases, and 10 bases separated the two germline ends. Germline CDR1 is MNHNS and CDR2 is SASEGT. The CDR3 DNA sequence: TGTGCCAGCAGTGAAGGGGGGGATTTTCAGCCCCAGCATTTT. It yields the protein CASSEGGDFQPQHF.

The CDR3 region has the DNA TGTGCCAGCAGCTATTCAGGGGCCCGCACCGGGGAGCTGTTTTTT. Its protein product is CASSYSGARTGELFF. The rearrangement joins TRBV7-9 to TRBJ2-2; tentative D call: TRBD1 (6 bases). The germline gives CDR1 SEHNR, CDR2 FQNEAQ (reference sequence). This CDR3 contains 15 residues. V gave up 4 bases and J gave up 4 bases, with 13 bases separating them. Together with reference TRBV7-9 and TRBJ2-2, the CDR3 gives the full variable domain: DTGVSQNPRHKITKRGQNVTFRCDPISEHNRLYWYRQTLGQGPEFLTYFQNEAQLEKSRLLSDRFSAERPKGSFSTLEIQRTEQGDSAMYLCASSYSGARTGELFFGEGSRLTVL.

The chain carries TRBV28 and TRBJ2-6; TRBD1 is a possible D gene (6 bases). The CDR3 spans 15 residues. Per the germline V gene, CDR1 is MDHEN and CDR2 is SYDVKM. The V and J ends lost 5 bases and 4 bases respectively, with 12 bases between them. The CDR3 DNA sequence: TGTGCCAGCAGTGAGCAGGGGTACGGGGCCAACGTCCTGACTTTC. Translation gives CASSEQGYGANVLTF.

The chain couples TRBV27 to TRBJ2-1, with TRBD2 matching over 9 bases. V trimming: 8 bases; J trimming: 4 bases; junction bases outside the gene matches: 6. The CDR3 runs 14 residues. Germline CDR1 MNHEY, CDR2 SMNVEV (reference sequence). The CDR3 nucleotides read TGTGCCAGCCTCGGACTAGCGAATTACAATGAGCAGTTCTTC. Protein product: CASLGLANYNEQFF.

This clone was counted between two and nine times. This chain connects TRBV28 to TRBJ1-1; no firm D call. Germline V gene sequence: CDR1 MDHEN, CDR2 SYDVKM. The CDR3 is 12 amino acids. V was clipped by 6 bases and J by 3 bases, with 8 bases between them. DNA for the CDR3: TGTGCCAGCAGCCCGGGTCACACTGAAGCTTTCTTT. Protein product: CASSPGHTEAFF.

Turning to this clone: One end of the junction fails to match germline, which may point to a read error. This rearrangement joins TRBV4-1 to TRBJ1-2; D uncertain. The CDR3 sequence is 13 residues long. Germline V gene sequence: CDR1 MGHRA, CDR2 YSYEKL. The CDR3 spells CASSQDHTDGYIF. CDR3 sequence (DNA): TGCGCCAGCAGCCAAGATCACACAGATGGCTACATCTTC.

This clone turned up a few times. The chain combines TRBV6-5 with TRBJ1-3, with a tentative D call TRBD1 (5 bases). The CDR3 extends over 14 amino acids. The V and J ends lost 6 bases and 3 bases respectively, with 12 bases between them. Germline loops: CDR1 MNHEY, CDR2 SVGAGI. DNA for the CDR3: TGTGCCAGCAGAGCAGGGATTTATGGAAACACCATATATTTT. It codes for CASRAGIYGNTIYF.

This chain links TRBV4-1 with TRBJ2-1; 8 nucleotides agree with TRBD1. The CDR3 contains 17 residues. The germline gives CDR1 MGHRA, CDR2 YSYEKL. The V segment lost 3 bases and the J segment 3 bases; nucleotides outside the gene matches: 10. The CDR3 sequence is CASSHSPGGEVYNEQFF. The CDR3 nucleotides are TGCGCCAGCAGCCATTCTCCAGGGGGCGAGGTCTACAATGAGCAGTTCTTC.

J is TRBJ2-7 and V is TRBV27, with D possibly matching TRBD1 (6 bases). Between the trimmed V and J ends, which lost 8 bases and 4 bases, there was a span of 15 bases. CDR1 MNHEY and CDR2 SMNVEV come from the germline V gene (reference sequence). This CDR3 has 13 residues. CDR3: CASRLDREYEQYF. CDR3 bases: TGTGCCAGCCGCCTGGACAGAGAGTACGAGCAGTACTTC.

The CDR3 DNA is TGTGCCTGGGGACAGTCAACTAATGAAAAACTGTTTTTT. This codes for CAWGQSTNEKLFF. This chain links TRBV30 with TRBJ1-4; weak D call: TRBD1 (6 bases). This CDR3 contains 13 residues. V was pared by 5 bases and J by 0 bases, with 7 bases between. CDR1 GTSNPN and CDR2 SVGIG come from the germline V gene (reference sequence).

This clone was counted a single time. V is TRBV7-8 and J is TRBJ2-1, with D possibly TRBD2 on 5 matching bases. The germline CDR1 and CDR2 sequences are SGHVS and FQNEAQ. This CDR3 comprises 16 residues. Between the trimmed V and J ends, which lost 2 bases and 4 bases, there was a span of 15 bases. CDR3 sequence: CASSLQVGVGYNEQFF. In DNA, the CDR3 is TGTGCCAGCAGCTTACAGGTGGGAGTAGGGTACAATGAGCAGTTCTTC.

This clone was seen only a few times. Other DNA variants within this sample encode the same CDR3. CDR3 loop: CSVVGTSGTDTQYF. In DNA, the CDR3 is TGCAGCGTTGTTGGGACTAGCGGCACAGATACGCAGTATTTT. V is TRBV29-1 and J is TRBJ2-3; 10 bases fit TRBD2. This CDR3 contains 14 residues. V gave up 4 bases and J gave up 1 base; unmatched junction bases: 2. Germline assignment: CDR1 SQVTM and CDR2 ANQGSEA.

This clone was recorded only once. This CDR3 reads CASSPSFSTDTQYF. CDR3 in DNA: TGTGCCAGCAGCCCTAGTTTTAGCACAGATACGCAGTATTTT. This chain joins TRBV11-3 and TRBJ2-3; D gene unclear. Trimming left V 5 bases short and J 0 bases short, with 9 bases between. The CDR3 runs to 14 residues. From germline, CDR1 is SGHNT and CDR2 YENEEA.

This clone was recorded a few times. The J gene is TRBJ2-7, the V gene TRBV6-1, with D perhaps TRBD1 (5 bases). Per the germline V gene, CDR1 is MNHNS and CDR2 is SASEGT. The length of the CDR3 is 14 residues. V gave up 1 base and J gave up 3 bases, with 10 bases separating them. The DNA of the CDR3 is TGTGCCAGCAGTGAAGAGGCAGGGATCTACGAGCAGTACTTC. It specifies CASSEEAGIYEQYF.

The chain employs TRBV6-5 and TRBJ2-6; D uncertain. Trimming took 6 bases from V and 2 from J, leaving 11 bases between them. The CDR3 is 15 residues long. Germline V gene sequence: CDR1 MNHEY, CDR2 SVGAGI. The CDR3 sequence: CASRAGAPGANVLTF. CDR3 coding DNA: TGTGCCAGCAGGGCAGGTGCCCCTGGGGCCAACGTCCTGACTTTC.

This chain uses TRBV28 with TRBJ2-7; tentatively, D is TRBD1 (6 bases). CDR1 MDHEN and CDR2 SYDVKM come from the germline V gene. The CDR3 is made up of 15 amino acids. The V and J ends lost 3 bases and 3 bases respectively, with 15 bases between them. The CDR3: CASSFLGQGLYEQYF. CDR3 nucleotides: TGTGCCAGCAGTTTCCTGGGGCAGGGGCTCTACGAGCAGTACTTC.

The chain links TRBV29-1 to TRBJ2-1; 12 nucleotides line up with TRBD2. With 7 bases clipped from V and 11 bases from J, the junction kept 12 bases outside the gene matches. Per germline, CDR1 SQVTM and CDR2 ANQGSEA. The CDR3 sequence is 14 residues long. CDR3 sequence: CSAEGGLAGPQQFF. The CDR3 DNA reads TGCAGCGCCGAGGGGGGACTAGCGGGTCCACAGCAGTTCTTC.

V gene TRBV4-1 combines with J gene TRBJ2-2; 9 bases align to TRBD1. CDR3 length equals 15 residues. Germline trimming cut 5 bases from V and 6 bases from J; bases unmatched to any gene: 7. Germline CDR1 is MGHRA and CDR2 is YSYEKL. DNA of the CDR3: TGCGCCAGCAGCGTCCGGGACAGGGAGGCCGGGGAGCTGTTTTTT. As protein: CASSVRDREAGELFF.

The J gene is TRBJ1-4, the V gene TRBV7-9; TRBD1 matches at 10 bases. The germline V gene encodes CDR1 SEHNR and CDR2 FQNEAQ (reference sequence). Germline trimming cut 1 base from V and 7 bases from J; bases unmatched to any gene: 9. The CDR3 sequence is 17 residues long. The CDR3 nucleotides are TGTGCCAGCAGCTTAGTGTGGGACAGGGGTTTCCTTGAAAAACTGTTTTTT. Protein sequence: CASSLVWDRGFLEKLFF.